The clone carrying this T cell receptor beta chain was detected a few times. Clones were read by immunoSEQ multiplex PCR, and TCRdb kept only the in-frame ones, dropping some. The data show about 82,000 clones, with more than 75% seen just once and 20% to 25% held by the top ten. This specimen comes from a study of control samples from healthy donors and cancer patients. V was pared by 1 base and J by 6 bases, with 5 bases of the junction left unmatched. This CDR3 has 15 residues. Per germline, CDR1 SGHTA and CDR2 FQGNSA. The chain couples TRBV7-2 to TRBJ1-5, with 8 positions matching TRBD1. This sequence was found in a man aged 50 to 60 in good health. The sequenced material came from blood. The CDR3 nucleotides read TGTGCCAGCAGCTTAGGCAGGGGGCGATTTCAGCCCCAGCATTTT. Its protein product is CASSLGRGRFQPQHF.